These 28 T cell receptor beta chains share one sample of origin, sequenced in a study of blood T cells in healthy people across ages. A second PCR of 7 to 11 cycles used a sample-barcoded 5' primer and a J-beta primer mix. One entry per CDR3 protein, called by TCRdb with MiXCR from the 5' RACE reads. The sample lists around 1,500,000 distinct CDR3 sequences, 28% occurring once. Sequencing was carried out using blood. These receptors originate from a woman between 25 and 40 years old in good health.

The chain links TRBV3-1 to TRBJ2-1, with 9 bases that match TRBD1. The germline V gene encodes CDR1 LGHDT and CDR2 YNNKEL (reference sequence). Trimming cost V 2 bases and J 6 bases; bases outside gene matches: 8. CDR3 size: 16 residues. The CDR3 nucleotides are TGTGCCAGCAGCCAATCGGACAGGGGACCTTCCAATGAGCAGTTCTTC. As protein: CASSQSDRGPSNEQFF.

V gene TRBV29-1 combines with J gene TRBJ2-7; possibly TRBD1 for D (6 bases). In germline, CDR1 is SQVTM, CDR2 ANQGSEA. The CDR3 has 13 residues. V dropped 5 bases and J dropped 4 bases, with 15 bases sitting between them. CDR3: CSVLRTGWYEQYF. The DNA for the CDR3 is TGCAGCGTTCTGCGAACAGGGTGGTACGAGCAGTACTTC.

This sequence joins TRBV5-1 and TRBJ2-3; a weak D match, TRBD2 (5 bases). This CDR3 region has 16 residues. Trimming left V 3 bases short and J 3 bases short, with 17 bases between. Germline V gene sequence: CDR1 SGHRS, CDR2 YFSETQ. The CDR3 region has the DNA TGCGCCAGCAGCTCGGACTGGGCTCCGGGGACAGATACGCAGTATTTT. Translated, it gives CASSSDWAPGTDTQYF. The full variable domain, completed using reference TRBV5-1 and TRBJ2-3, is KAGVTQTPRYLIKTRGQQVTLSCSPISGHRSVSWYQQTPGQGLQFLFEYFSETQRNKGNFPGRFSGRQFSNSRSEMNVSTLELGDSALYLCASSSDWAPGTDTQYFGPGTRLTVL.

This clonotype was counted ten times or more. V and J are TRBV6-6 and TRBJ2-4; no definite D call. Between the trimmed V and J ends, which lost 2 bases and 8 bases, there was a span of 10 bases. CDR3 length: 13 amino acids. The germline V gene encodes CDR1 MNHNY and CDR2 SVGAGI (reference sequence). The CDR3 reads CASSYGEIYIQYF. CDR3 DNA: TGTGCCAGCAGTTACGGTGAGATCTACATTCAGTACTTC.

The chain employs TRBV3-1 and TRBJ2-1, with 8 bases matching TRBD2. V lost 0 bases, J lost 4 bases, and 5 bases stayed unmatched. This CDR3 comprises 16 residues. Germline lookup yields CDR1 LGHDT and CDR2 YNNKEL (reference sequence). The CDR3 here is CASSQDVAGRYNEQFF. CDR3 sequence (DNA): TGTGCCAGCAGCCAAGATGTAGCGGGACGTTACAATGAGCAGTTCTTC.

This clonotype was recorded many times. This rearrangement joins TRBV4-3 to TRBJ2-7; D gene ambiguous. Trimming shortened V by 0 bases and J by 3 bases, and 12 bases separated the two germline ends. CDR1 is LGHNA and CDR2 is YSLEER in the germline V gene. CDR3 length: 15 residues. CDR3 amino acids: CASSQEQSDLYEQYF. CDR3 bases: TGCGCCAGCAGCCAAGAACAATCCGACCTCTACGAGCAGTACTTC.

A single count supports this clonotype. The CDR3: CAWSSGLAFYEQYF. For the CDR3, the DNA is TGTGCCTGGAGTTCAGGACTAGCCTTCTACGAGCAGTACTTC. The J gene is TRBJ2-7, the V gene TRBV30, with 8 bases matching TRBD2. The V and J ends lost 2 bases and 3 bases, in that order; junction bases with no gene match: 6. CDR1 is GTSNPN, CDR2 SVGIG, per germline (reference sequence). This CDR3 contains 14 residues.

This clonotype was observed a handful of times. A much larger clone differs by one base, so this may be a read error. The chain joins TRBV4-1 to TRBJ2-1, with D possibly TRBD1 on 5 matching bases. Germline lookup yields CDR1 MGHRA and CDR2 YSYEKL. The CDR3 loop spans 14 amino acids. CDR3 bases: TGCGCCAGCGGCCAGCCCCGACAGAGCAATGAGCAGTTCTTC. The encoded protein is CASGQPRQSNEQFF.

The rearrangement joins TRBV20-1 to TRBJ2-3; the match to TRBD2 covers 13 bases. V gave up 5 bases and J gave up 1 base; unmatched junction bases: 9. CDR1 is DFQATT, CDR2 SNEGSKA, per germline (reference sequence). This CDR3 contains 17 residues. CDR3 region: CSAGWTSGSGGTDTQYF. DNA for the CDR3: TGCAGTGCTGGGTGGACTAGCGGGAGTGGTGGCACAGATACGCAGTATTTT.

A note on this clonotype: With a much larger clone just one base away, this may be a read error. The CDR3 DNA is TGCAGCGTTGATTCGGAAGTTAGCTCCTACGAGCAGTTCTTC. It encodes CSVDSEVSSYEQFF. The chain joins TRBV29-1 to TRBJ2-1; D not resolved. The germline V and J ends were trimmed by 3 bases and 10 bases, with 19 bases remaining between them. The CDR3 is made up of 14 amino acids. Looked up from germline, CDR1 is SQVTM and CDR2 is ANQGSEA.

The chain's CDR3 is CASSSSGTRTETQYF. The CDR3 DNA is TGTGCCAGCAGCTCCTCCGGGACTAGAACCGAGACCCAGTACTTC. This chain uses TRBV7-2 with TRBJ2-5; 8 bases fit TRBD2. V lost 4 bases and J lost 5; bases outside the gene matches: 9. CDR3 length: 15 amino acids. Germline loops: CDR1 SGHTA, CDR2 FQGNSA.

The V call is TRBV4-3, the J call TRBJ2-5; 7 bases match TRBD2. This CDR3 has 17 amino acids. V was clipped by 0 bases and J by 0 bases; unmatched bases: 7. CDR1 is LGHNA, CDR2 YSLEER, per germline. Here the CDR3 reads CASSQEGSGIYQETQYF. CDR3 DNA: TGCGCCAGCAGCCAAGAGGGGAGCGGGATTTACCAAGAGACCCAGTACTTC.

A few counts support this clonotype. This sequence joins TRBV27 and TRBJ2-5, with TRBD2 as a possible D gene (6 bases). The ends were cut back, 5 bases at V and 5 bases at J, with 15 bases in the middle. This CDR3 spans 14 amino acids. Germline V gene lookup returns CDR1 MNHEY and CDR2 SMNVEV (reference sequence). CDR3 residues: CASSRPGDQETQYF. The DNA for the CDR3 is TGTGCCAGCAGTCGCCCGGGAGATCAGGAGACCCAGTACTTC.

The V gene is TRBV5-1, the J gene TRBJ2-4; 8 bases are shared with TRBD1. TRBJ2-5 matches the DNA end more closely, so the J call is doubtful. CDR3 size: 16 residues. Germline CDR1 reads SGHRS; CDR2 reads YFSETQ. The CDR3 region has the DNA TGCGCCAGCAGCTTGGGAGGACAGGGTCTAGAAGGGACCCAGTACTTC. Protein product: CASSLGGQGLEGTQYF.

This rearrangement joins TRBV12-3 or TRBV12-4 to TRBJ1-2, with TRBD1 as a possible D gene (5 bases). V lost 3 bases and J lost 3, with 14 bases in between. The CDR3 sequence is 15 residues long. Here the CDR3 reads CASSFSHRWYYGYTF. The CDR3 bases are TGTGCCAGCAGTTTTTCCCACAGGTGGTACTATGGCTACACCTTC.

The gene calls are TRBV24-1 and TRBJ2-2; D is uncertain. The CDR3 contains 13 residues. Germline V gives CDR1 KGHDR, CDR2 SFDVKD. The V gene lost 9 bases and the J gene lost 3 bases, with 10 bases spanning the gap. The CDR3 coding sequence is TGTGCCACCGAAGGAAGTTACACCGGGGAGCTGTTTTTT. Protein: CATEGSYTGELFF.

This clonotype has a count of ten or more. CDR3 nucleotides: TGTGCCAGCATTGAGGCCCAGAGAACCCAGTACTTC. Its protein product is CASIEAQRTQYF. The chain employs TRBV6-5 and TRBJ2-5; D is ambiguous. The CDR3 consists of 12 residues. Between the trimmed V and J ends, which lost 7 bases and 8 bases, there was a span of 14 bases. Germline V lookup: CDR1 MNHEY, CDR2 SVGAGI.

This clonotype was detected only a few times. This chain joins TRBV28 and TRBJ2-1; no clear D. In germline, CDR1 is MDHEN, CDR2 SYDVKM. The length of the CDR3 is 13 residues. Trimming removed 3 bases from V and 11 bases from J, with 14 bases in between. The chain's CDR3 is CASSLISPRQQFF. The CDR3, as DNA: TGTGCCAGCAGTTTGATCTCCCCTAGGCAGCAGTTCTTC.

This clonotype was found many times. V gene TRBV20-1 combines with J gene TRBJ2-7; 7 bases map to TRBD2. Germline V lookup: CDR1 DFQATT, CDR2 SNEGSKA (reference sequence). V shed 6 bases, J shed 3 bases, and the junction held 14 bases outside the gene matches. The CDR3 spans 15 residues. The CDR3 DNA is TGCAGTGCGCAGACCGTAGGGGTAGCGGGCTACGAGCAGTACTTC. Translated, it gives CSAQTVGVAGYEQYF.

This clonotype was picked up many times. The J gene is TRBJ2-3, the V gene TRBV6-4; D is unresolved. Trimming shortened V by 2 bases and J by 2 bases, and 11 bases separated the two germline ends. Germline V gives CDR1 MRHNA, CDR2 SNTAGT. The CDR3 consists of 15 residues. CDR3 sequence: CASSDRLGFTDTQYF. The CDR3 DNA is TGTGCCAGCAGTGACCGCCTTGGGTTCACAGATACGCAGTATTTT.

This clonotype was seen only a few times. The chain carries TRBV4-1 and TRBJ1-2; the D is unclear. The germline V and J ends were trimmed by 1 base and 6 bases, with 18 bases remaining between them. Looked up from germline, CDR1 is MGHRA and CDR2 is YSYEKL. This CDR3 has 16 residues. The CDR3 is CASSQAPGTDQNGYTF. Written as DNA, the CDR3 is TGCGCCAGCAGCCAAGCCCCCGGTACAGATCAAAATGGCTACACCTTC.

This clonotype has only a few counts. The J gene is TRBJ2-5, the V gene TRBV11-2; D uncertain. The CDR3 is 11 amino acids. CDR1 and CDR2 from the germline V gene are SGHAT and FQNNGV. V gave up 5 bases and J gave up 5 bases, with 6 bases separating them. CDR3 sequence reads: CASSPHETQYF. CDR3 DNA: TGTGCCAGCAGCCCACATGAGACCCAGTACTTC. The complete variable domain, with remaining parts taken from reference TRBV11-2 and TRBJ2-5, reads EAGVAQSPRYKIIEKRQSVAFWCNPISGHATLYWYQQILGQGPKLLIQFQNNGVVDDSQLPKDRFSAERLKGVDSTLKIQPAKLEDSAVYLCASSPHETQYFGPGTRLLVL.

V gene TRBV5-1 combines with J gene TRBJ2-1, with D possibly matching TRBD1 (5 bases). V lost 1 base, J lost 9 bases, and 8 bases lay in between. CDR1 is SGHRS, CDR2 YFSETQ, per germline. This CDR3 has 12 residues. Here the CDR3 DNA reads TGCGCCAGCAGCTTGCCGACAGCTGAGCAGTTCTTC. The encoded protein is CASSLPTAEQFF.

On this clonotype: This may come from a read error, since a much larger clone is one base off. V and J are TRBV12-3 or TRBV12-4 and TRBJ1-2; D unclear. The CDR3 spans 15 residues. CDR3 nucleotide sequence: TGTGCCGGCAGTTTAGCGCTTGGAGGCGGGTATGGCTACACCTTC. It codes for CAGSLALGGGYGYTF.

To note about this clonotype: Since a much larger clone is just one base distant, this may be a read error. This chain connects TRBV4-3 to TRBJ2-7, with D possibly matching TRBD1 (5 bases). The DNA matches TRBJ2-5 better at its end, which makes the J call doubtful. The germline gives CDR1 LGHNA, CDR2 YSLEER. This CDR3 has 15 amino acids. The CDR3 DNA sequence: TGCGCCTGCAGCCAAGAAGGTGGGCAGGGCGAGACCCAGTACTTC. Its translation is CACSQEGGQGETQYF.

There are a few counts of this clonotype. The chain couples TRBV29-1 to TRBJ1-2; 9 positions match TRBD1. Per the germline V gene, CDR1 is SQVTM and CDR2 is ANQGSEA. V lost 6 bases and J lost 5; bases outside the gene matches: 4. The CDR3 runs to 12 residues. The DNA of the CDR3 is TGCAGCGTGAGGGGGACAGGGTATGGCTACACCTTC. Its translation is CSVRGTGYGYTF.

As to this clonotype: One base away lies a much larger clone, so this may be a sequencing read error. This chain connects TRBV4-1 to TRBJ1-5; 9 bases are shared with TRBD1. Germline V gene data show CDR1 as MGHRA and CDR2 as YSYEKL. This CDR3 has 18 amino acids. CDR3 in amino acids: CACSPPGQGWGANQPQHF. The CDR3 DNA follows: TGCGCCTGCAGCCCCCCGGGACAGGGTTGGGGTGCGAATCAGCCCCAGCATTTT.

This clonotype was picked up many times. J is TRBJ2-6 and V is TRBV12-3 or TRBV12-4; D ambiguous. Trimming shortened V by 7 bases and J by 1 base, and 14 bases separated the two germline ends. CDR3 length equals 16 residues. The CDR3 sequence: CASNDLHSSGANVLTF. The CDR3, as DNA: TGTGCCAGCAATGACTTACACTCTTCTGGGGCCAACGTCCTGACTTTC.